This note documents a single TCR beta chain sequence. What it recognizes is unknown. This sample was included in a study of a mutant IDH1 vaccine in newly diagnosed glioma. Across the study: Patients were pretreated with radiotherapy, temozolomide, or both, mostly both.

Stated time point: baseline, week 1 (first vaccination visit). Treatment noted: pre-vaccination baseline after standard-of-care therapy. TCRdb keeps only in-frame clones here, not all; method: immunoSEQ multiplex PCR. Here the sample spans around 67,000 clones, 65% to 85% being singletons. Study outcomes and limitations: Top-clonotype changes in peripheral T cells seemed unrelated to pseudoprogression. Immune responses induced by the vaccine were seen in 93.3% of patients, spanning multiple MHC alleles.

The receptor was isolated from a woman under 30 with glioma. Some clones in this sample may be carry-over from other donors' samples. Sequenced here: peripheral blood mononuclear cells (PBMCs), sampled from a glioma patient treated with radiotherapy, temozolomide or both.

The chain's CDR3 is CASSLGLGIQSYEQYF. CDR3 DNA: TGTGCCAGCAGCTTGGGCTTGGGGATACAGTCCTACGAGCAGTACTTC. J is TRBJ2-5 and V is TRBV5-6; D is ambiguous. TRBJ2-7 matches the DNA end more closely, so the J call is doubtful. The CDR3 is made up of 16 amino acids. Germline V CDR1 and CDR2: SGHDT, YYEEEE.